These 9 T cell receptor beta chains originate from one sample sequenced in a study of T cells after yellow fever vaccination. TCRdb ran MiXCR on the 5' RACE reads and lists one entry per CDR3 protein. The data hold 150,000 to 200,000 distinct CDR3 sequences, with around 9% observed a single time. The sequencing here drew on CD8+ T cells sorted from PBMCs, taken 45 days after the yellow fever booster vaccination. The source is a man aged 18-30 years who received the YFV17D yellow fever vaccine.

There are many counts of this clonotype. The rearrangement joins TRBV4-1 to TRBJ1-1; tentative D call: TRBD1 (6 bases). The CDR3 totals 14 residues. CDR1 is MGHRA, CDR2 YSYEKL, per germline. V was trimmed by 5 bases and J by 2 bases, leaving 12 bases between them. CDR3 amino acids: CASSYRVGNTEAFF. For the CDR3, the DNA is TGCGCCAGCAGCTACAGGGTGGGAAACACTGAAGCTTTCTTT.

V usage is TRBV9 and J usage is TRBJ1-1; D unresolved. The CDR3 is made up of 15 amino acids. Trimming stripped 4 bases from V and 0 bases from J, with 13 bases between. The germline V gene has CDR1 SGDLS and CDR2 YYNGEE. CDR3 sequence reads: CASSSDEHMNTEAFF. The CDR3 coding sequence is TGTGCCAGCAGCTCGGACGAGCACATGAACACTGAAGCTTTCTTT.

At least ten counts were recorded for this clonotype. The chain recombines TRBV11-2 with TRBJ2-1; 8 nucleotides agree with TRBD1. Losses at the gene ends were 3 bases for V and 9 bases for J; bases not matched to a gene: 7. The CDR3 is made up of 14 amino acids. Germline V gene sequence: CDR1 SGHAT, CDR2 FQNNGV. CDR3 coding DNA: TGTGCCAGCAGCTTCCCGGGACAGGCATTTGAGCAGTTCTTC. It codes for CASSFPGQAFEQFF.

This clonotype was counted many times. CDR3 bases: TGTGCCAGCAGAGAGGGACTAGCGGGAACAGATACGCAGTATTTT. Translated: CASREGLAGTDTQYF. The chain couples TRBV6-1 to TRBJ2-3; 13 bases map to TRBD2. CDR3 size: 15 residues. The V gene's germline CDR1 is MNHNS and CDR2 SASEGT. J gave up 3 bases and V 6 bases, and 3 bases lay outside the gene matches.

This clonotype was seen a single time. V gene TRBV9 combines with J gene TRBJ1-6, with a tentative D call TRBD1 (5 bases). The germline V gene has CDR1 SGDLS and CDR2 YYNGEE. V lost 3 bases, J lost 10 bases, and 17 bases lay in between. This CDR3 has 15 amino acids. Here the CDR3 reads CASSASRDVYSPLHF. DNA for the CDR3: TGTGCCAGCAGCGCCTCCAGGGACGTGTACTCACCCCTCCACTTT.

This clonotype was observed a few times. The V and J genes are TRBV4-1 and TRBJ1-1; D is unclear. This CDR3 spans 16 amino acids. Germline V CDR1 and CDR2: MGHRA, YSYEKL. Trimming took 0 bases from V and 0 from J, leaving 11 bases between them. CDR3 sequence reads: CASSQDRTDVNTEAFF. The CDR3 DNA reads TGCGCCAGCAGCCAAGATAGAACGGACGTGAACACTGAAGCTTTCTTT.

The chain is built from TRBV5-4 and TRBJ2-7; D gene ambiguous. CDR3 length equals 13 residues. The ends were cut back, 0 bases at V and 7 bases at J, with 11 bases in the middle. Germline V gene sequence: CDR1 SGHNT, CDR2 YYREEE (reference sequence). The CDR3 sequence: CASSLGSLAEQYF. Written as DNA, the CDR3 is TGTGCCAGCAGCTTGGGTAGTCTGGCTGAGCAGTACTTC.

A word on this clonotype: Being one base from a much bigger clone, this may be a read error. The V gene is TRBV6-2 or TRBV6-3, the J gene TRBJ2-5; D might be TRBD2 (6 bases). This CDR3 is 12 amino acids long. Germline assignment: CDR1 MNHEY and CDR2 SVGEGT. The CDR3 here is CDSSIGGETQYF. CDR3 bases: TGTGACAGCAGTATCGGGGGAGAGACCCAGTACTTC.

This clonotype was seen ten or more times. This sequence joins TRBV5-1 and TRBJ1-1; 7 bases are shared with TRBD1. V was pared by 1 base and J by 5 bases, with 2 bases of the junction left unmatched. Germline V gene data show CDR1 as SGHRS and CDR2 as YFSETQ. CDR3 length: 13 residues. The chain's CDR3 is CASSLPGGTEAFF. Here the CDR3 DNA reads TGCGCCAGCAGCTTGCCAGGGGGGACTGAAGCTTTCTTT.